The clone carrying this T cell receptor (beta chain) was picked up a small number of times. The antigen remains unidentified. The data stem from a study of blood T cells in healthy people across ages. Study-wide results and limits: It was not possible, with unsorted PBMCs, to conclusively compare naive and antigen-experienced cells.

Sample-barcoded 5' priming and a J-beta primer mix drove a second PCR of about 6 to 12 cycles. TCRdb passed the 5' RACE reads through MiXCR, listing each CDR3 protein once. The data hold 540,000 or so distinct CDR3 sequences, with about 24% observed a single time. Trimming pared 5 bases from V and 0 bases from J, leaving 17 bases between. This CDR3 comprises 16 residues. CDR1 and CDR2 (germline): SGHAT, FQNNGV. Isolation of PBMCs gave at least 7 million cells per sample. These data also formed part of another study, on T cells of mothers and their children. That source adds: Sequencing returned over 9 million TCR beta CDR3 reads per mother and around 3 million per child. The authors found no persistent microchimeric T cell clones.

The chain couples TRBV11-2 to TRBJ2-7, with TRBD2 as a possible D gene (5 bases). Sequenced: blood. The sequence was obtained from a boy between 10 and 17 years old in good health. Here the CDR3 reads CASSRFGEGPSYEQYF. CDR3 nucleotide sequence: TGTGCCAGCAGCCGGTTTGGTGAGGGCCCCTCCTACGAGCAGTACTTC.